This record covers a single TCR beta chain. The CDR3 extends over 12 amino acids. Germline CDR1 and CDR2: MNHEY and SVGAGI. V dropped 4 bases and J dropped 5 bases, with 8 bases sitting between them. This entry comes from a study of control samples from healthy donors and cancer patients. Here immunoSEQ multiplex PCR was the method, and the copy in TCRdb shows in-frame clones only, minus some. The sample contains 200,000 to 250,000 clones, roughly 94% of which appear only once. V is TRBV6-5 and J is TRBJ1-1; D not resolved. The sequence was obtained from a man aged 50 to 59 in good health. Material for sequencing was blood. CDR3 region: CASSSRGTEAFF. Written as DNA, the CDR3 is TGTGCCAGCAGTTCCAGAGGAACTGAAGCTTTCTTT.